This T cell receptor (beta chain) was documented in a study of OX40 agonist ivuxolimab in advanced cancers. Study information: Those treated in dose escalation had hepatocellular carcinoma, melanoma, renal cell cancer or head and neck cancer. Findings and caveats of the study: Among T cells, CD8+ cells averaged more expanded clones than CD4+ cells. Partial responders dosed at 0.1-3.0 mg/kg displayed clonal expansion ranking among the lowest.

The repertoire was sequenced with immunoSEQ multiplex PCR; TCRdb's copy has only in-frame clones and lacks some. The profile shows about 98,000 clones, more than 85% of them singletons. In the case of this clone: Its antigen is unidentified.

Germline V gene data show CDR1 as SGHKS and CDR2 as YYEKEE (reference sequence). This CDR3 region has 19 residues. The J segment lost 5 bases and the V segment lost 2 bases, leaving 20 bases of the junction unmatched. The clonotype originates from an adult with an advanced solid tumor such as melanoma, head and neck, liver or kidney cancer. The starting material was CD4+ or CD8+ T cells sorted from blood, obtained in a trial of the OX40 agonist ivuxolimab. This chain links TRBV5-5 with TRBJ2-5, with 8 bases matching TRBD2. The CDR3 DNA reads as TGTGCCAGCAGCTTAAGTCCGAATGCCGCCGGCGGGAGGTGGGAGACCCAGTACTTC. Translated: CASSLSPNAAGGRWETQYF.